The rows below give T cell receptor beta chains drawn from one sample of a study of CD8+CD57+ T cells in acquired aplastic anemia. Via MiXCR, TCRdb re-called the reads, giving one row per CDR3 protein. The sample includes approximately 170,000 distinct CDR3 sequences, less than 60% of them seen just once. The sequenced material came from sorted CD4+, CD8+, or CD8+CD57+ T cells (not recorded which) from PBMCs. The receptors derive from a human donor with aplastic anemia. Both conserved end residues are part of each CDR3. Each record gives: V gene, J gene, D gene, CDR3 protein. D genes are given only for firm matches.

TRBV19	TRBJ1-5	TRBD1	CASMGDRGSNRNQPQHF
TRBV20-1	TRBJ2-3	TRBD2	CSARDGAGEADTQYF
TRBV5-1	TRBJ1-1	-	CASSLEVNTEAFF
TRBV28	TRBJ2-5	-	CASRSPAGKQETQYF
TRBV9	TRBJ2-3	TRBD1	CASSVATGQVTDTQYF
TRBV11-2	TRBJ2-1	TRBD2	CASSKPQREGLRNGQFF
TRBV7-9	TRBJ1-2	TRBD1	CASSPLTDRAGYTF
TRBV29-1	TRBJ1-3	-	CSVGTDSGNTIYF
TRBV10-3	TRBJ2-2	TRBD2	CASSRPLAGLVGTGELFF
TRBV24-1	TRBJ2-5	-	CATSVSGPQETQYF
TRBV12-3/TRBV12-4	TRBJ1-5	TRBD1	CASRLGQGGNQPQHF
TRBV10-3	TRBJ2-5	-	CAISESPYQETQYF
TRBV12-3/TRBV12-4	TRBJ2-2	-	CASSFWNTGELFF
TRBV20-1	TRBJ2-7	-	CSARDGSSYEQYF
TRBV30	TRBJ1-1	-	CAWSPNRVTEAFF
TRBV11-2	TRBJ2-5	TRBD2	CASSLVVTSGGQETQYF
TRBV25-1	TRBJ1-6	TRBD1	CASSEWTGGGNSPLHF
TRBV14	TRBJ1-2	TRBD1	CASSQADRGLGGYTF
TRBV6-1	TRBJ1-2	-	CASSEALLGVYGYTF
TRBV2	TRBJ2-1	-	CASSEAGGPPFF
TRBV20-1	TRBJ1-1	-	CSARVQGLTEAFF
TRBV25-1	TRBJ2-1	TRBD2	CASSLSPGTSGLNEQFF
TRBV7-9	TRBJ2-7	TRBD1	CASSLSQGALDEQYF
TRBV6-1	TRBJ1-3	-	CASSLTRVSSGNTIYF
TRBV5-1	TRBJ1-6	-	CASSLGGGENSPLHF
TRBV7-2	TRBJ2-3	-	CASSLAARGPTDTQYF
TRBV19	TRBJ2-5	TRBD1	CASSALTGQGRETQYF
TRBV9	TRBJ1-2	-	CASSVRQGNGYTF
TRBV7-8	TRBJ2-3	-	CASLASAGKADTQYF
TRBV10-3	TRBJ1-5	-	CAISAGRSDQPQHF
TRBV25-1	TRBJ2-1	TRBD1	CASGELGGSYNEQLF
TRBV19	TRBJ2-3	-	CASSTGTSTDTQYF
TRBV7-8	TRBJ2-7	-	CASSSSSNTYEQYF
TRBV5-1	TRBJ2-5	-	CASSLGGAQETQYF
TRBV19	TRBJ2-3	-	CASSLGGGNGDTQYF
TRBV20-1	TRBJ2-7	-	CSARDGSRPYEQYF
TRBV11-1	TRBJ2-1	TRBD2	CASSLSLAGYNEQFF
TRBV7-8	TRBJ1-6	-	CASSSPGEVGGYSPLHF
TRBV7-8	TRBJ2-5	TRBD2	CASSLGLAGQQETQYF
TRBV10-3	TRBJ2-2	-	CAIRLGGDTGELFF
TRBV3-1	TRBJ1-2	-	CASSPPGFGYTF
TRBV10-3	TRBJ1-2	TRBD1	CAISGKTAGQGVVGYTF
TRBV7-2	TRBJ1-1	-	CASGQGVGAFF
TRBV29-1	TRBJ1-2	-	CSVELVRNYGYTF
TRBV7-3	TRBJ1-2	TRBD1	CASSPRTGGEGYTF
TRBV10-3	TRBJ2-5	TRBD2	CAISVGTSGETQYF
TRBV27	TRBJ2-5	TRBD2	CASHSSGGPSETQYF
TRBV4-1	TRBJ1-4	TRBD1	CASSQEVGDSLPLNEKPFF
TRBV12-5	TRBJ1-4	-	CASVQLGSDEKLFF
TRBV6-2/TRBV6-3	TRBJ2-7	-	CASSVEGGTYEQYF
TRBV15	TRBJ2-7	TRBD2	CATSRDKSGGYEQYF
TRBV7-9	TRBJ1-3	-	CASSPRGGTSGNTIYF
TRBV12-3/TRBV12-4	TRBJ1-4	-	CASSSLGEKLFF
TRBV29-1	TRBJ2-1	TRBD2	CSVVIQRGYNEQFF
TRBV19	TRBJ1-5	TRBD1	CASSIPGQGQNSNQPQHF
TRBV19	TRBJ2-5	TRBD2	CASSFRGGQETQYF
TRBV10-3	TRBJ2-1	-	CVSISRTPPYNEQFF
TRBV7-3	TRBJ1-6	-	CASSPGEGGSPLHF